This T cell receptor beta chain was sequenced for a study of blood T cell repertoires in COVID-19. CDR1 MDHEN and CDR2 SYDVKM come from the germline V gene. V shed 1 base and J shed 4 bases, with 10 bases lying between them. This CDR3 is built from 14 residues. Repertoires were generated with immunoSEQ multiplex PCR, while TCRdb's copy carries only in-frame clones and drops some. This sample has 360,000 or so clones, with roughly 89% found just once. This sequence originates from a woman in her twenties or thirties who had recovered from COVID-19. V gene TRBV28 combines with J gene TRBJ1-2, with D possibly TRBD1 on 6 matching bases. Sample: PBMCs or T cells enriched from blood (not recorded which). The CDR3 nucleotides are TGTGCCAGCAGTTTATTGGGGGGGCCCTATGGCTACACCTTC. Translation gives CASSLLGGPYGYTF.